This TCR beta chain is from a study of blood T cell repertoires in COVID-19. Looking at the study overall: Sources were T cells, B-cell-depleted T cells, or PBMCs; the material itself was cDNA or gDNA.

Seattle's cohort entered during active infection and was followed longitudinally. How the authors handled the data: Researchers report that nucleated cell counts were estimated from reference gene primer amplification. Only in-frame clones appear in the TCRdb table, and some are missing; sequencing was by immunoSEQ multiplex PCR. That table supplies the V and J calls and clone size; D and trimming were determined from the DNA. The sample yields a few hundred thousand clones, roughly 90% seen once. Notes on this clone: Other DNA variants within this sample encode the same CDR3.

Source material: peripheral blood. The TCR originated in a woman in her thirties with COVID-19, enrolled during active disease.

Here the CDR3 reads CASSPTGNTEAFF. The CDR3 bases are TGTGCCAGCTCACCTACAGGGAACACTGAAGCTTTCTTT. This chain uses TRBV18 with TRBJ1-1; possible D gene TRBD1, 5 bases. V shed 3 bases and J shed 1 base, with 6 bases lying between them. CDR3 length: 13 residues. Germline V gives CDR1 KGHSH, CDR2 LQKENI.